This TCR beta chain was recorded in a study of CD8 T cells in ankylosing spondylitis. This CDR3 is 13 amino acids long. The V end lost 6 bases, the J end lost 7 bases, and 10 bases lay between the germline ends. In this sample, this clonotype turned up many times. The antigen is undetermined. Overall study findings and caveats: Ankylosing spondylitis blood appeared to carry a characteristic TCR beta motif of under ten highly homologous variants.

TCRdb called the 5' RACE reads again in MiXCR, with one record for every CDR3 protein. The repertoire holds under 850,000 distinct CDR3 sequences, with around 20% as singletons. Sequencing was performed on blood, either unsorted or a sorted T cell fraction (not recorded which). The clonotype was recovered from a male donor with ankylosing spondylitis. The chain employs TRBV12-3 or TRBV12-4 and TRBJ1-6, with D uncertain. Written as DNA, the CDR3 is TGTGCCAGCAGGCCGGTTGAGAATTCACCCCTCCACTTT. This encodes CASRPVENSPLHF.